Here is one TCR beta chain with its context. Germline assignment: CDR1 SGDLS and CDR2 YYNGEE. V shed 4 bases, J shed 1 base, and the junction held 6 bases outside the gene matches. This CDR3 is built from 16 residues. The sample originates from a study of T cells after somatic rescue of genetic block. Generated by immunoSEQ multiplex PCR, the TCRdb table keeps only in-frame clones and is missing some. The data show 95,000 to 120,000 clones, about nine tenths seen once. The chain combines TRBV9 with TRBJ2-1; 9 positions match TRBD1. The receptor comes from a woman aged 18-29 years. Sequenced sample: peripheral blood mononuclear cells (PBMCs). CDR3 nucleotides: TGTGCCAGCAGCCCAAGGACAGGGGCGTCCTACAATGAGCAGTTCTTC. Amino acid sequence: CASSPRTGASYNEQFF.